This TCR beta chain appears in the sequencing data of a study of blood T cell repertoires in COVID-19. The repertoire was sequenced with immunoSEQ multiplex PCR; TCRdb's copy has only in-frame clones and lacks some. The repertoire holds fewer than 15,000 clones, around 90% seen once, with 14% in the top ten. The CDR3 runs to 15 residues. The germline gives CDR1 MNHEY, CDR2 SMNVEV (reference sequence). V lost 4 bases to trimming and J lost 0 bases, with 13 bases between them. This clonotype was sampled from a human donor in a cohort sampled during active COVID-19. J is TRBJ2-7 and V is TRBV27; D is undetermined. The sequencing sample was made of peripheral blood. The CDR3 loop is CASSSKTLGSYEQYF. CDR3 DNA: TGTGCCAGCAGTTCGAAGACATTGGGCTCCTACGAGCAGTACTTC.